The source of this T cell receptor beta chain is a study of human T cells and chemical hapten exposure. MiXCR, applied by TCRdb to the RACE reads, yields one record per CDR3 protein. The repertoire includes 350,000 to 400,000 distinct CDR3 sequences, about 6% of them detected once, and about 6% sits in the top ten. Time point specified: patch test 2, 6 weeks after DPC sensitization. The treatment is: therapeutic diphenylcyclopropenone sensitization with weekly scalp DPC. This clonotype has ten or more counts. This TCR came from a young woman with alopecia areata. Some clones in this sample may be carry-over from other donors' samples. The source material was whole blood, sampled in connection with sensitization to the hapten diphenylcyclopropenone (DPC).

The CDR3 region has the DNA TGTGCCAGCAGTTTACTCAGGGGGCCTGGAAATTCACCCCTCCACTTT. Encoded protein: CASSLLRGPGNSPLHF. The rearrangement joins TRBV7-6 to TRBJ1-6; 8 bases are a match to TRBD1. Trimming took 6 bases from V and 7 from J; bases not matched to a gene: 11. The CDR3 consists of 16 residues. In germline, CDR1 is SGHVS, CDR2 FNYEAQ. Looking up the rest from reference TRBV7-6 and TRBJ1-6 gives the full variable domain: GAGVSQSPRYKVTKRGQDVALRCDPISGHVSLYWYRQALGQGPEFLTYFNYEAQQDKSGLPNDRFSAERPEGSISTLTIQRTEQRDSAMYRCASSLLRGPGNSPLHFGNGTRLTVT.